The sequence of this T cell receptor beta chain was determined in a study of radiotherapy plus CTLA-4 blockade in lung cancer. Study summary: Disease control was achieved by about 34% of patients, and objective responses by more than 15%.

The CDR3 spans 15 residues. The V gene lost 6 bases and the J gene lost 0 bases, with 14 bases spanning the gap. Per the germline V gene, CDR1 is SGDLS and CDR2 is YYNGEE. Those patients who had chemo-refractory metastatic non-small-cell lung cancer were given focal radiation along with CTLA-4 blockade through ipilimumab. Study observations and caveats: Tumor-derived TCR clones expanded in blood after radiotherapy plus ipilimumab.

In this sample, this clone turned up once. Its antigen is undetermined. Sequencing used immunoSEQ multiplex PCR; TCRdb keeps in-frame clones, though not all of them. The data contain around 71,000 clones, around 76% of them singletons. The material sequenced was peripheral blood, taken from a patient treated with radiotherapy plus ipilimumab. The chain couples TRBV9 to TRBJ2-3; unclear D gene. This clonotype was obtained from a human donor with non-small cell lung cancer whose response to radiotherapy plus ipilimumab could not be evaluated. Some clones in this sample may be carry-over from other donors' samples. The DNA for the CDR3 is TGTGCCAGCACCCGGCTGACTTCTAGCACAGATACGCAGTATTTT. As protein: CASTRLTSSTDTQYF.